The source of this TCR beta chain is a study of OX40 agonist ivuxolimab in advanced cancers. About the study: An anti-OX40 (CD134) antibody with agonistic activity, ivuxolimab, was administered to patients.

With regard to this clone: What it binds is unknown.

Trimming left V 7 bases short and J 4 bases short, with 20 bases between. Looked up from germline, CDR1 is SEHNR and CDR2 is FQNEAQ (reference sequence). The CDR3 is 16 residues long. Overall study findings and caveats: The 0.1-3.0 mg/kg partial responders had among the lowest clonal expansion.

Some clones are missing from TCRdb's copy, which holds only in-frame ones; the method was immunoSEQ multiplex PCR. The sample has tens of thousands of clones, 75% to 85% seen once. This sequence was found in an adult with an advanced solid tumor such as melanoma, head and neck, liver or kidney cancer. The rearrangement links TRBV7-9 to TRBJ2-1; D is perhaps TRBD2 (5 bases). Here the sequenced sample was CD4+ or CD8+ T cells sorted from blood, taken in a trial of the OX40 agonist ivuxolimab. The DNA of the CDR3 is TGTGCCAGCACCGGTCCGGACGGGATCCTGTACAATGAGCAGTTCTTC. This gives the protein CASTGPDGILYNEQFF. Filled out from reference TRBV7-9 and TRBJ2-1, the complete variable domain reads DTGVSQNPRHKITKRGQNVTFRCDPISEHNRLYWYRQTLGQGPEFLTYFQNEAQLEKSRLLSDRFSAERPKGSFSTLEIQRTEQGDSAMYLCASTGPDGILYNEQFFGPGTRLTVL.